This T cell receptor beta chain was documented in a study of blood T cells in healthy people across ages. A second PCR, run for roughly 6 to 11 cycles, used a sample-barcoded 5' primer plus a J-beta primer mix. Each CDR3 protein is one row after TCRdb ran MiXCR on the 5' RACE reads. The data show fewer than 800,000 distinct CDR3 sequences, just under 25% seen once. A further study also used this sample, focusing on T cells of mothers and their children.

This TCR was sampled from a boy younger than 18 in good health. The sequencing sample was made of blood.

The CDR3 is CASSLDARGTDTQYF. The DNA of the CDR3 is TGCGCCAGCAGCTTGGACGCCAGGGGTACAGATACGCAGTATTTT. The V call is TRBV5-1, the J call TRBJ2-3; D perhaps matches TRBD1 (6 bases). CDR3 length equals 15 residues. Trimming pared 0 bases from V and 3 bases from J, leaving 11 bases between. Per germline, CDR1 SGHRS and CDR2 YFSETQ.